A selection of T cell receptor beta chains follows, all from one sample in a study. TCRdb redid the calling of the 5' RACE reads with MiXCR, one entry per CDR3 protein. The sample contains about 13,000 distinct CDR3 sequences, about a quarter of which appear only once. Specimen: naive CD4+ T cells sorted from blood. The receptors here all came from a female donor with breast cancer. Both conserved end residues are part of each CDR3. D genes are given only for firm matches. The size field is filled for only some rows; it gives once, few, many or a size class.

j_call clone_size v_call d_call cdr3_aa cdr3_nt
TRBJ2-5 many TRBV5-4 TRBD2 CASSLYAGEETQYF TGTGCCAGCAGCTTGTATGCGGGAGAAGAGACCCAGTACTTC
TRBJ2-7 - TRBV15 - CATSRVRGHYEQYF TGTGCCACCAGCAGAGTGCGCGGGCACTACGAGCAGTACTTC
TRBJ2-7 medium-sized TRBV20-1 - CSARDSPRQSSYEQYF TGCAGTGCTAGAGATTCACCCCGACAGTCGTCCTACGAGCAGTACTTC
TRBJ1-1 - TRBV6-5 - CASSSKPKASTEAFF TGTGCCAGCAGTTCCAAACCCAAGGCGAGCACTGAAGCTTTCTTT
TRBJ2-3 medium-sized TRBV6-6 - CASRPGGGRATYTQYF TGTGCCAGCAGACCCGGTGGGGGCAGGGCCACCTATACGCAGTATTTT
TRBJ1-6 medium-sized TRBV15 TRBD1 CATSARDRGDSPLHF TGTGCCACCAGCGCCCGGGACAGGGGGGACTCACCCCTCCACTTT
TRBJ2-7 - TRBV10-3 - CAISSPRQSYEQYF TGTGCCATCAGTTCCCCCCGACAGTCTTACGAGCAGTACTTC
TRBJ2-1 once TRBV20-1 TRBD2 CRAKTSASSYNEQFF TGCCGTGCTAAGACTAGCGCAAGTTCCTACAATGAGCAGTTCTTC
TRBJ1-1 medium-sized TRBV12-3/TRBV12-4 TRBD1 CASSQGQGAWVTEAFF TGTGCCAGCAGTCAAGGACAGGGGGCATGGGTGACTGAAGCTTTCTTT
TRBJ1-1 - TRBV20-1 - CSAGDEEGEGGTEAFF TGCAGTGCTGGAGATGAGGAAGGAGAAGGTGGGACTGAAGCTTTCTTC
TRBJ2-7 - TRBV6-5 - CASSTKQAYEQYF TGTGCCAGCAGTACAAAACAGGCCTACGAGCAGTACTTC
TRBJ1-1 many TRBV13 TRBD1 CASRPTGGGTEAFF TGTGCCAGCAGACCTACAGGGGGGGGCACTGAAGCTTTCTTT
TRBJ2-2 - TRBV18 - CASSPNGLGGTGELFF TGTGCCAGCTCACCAAACGGACTAGGGGGGACCGGGGAGCTGTTTTTT
TRBJ1-2 many TRBV5-1 TRBD1 CASSEGQTPSLYGYTF TGCGCCAGCAGCGAGGGACAGACTCCCTCTCTCTATGGCTACACCTTC
TRBJ2-7 - TRBV19 - CASSMALAYEQYF TGTGCCAGTAGTATGGCGCTAGCCTACGAGCAGTACTTC
TRBJ2-4 - TRBV6-1 TRBD2 CASSEFRGRGAKNIQYF TGTGCCAGCAGTGAATTTCGCGGGAGAGGAGCCAAAAACATTCAGTACTTC
TRBJ2-7 - TRBV20-1 - CSATRHRDGGYEQYF TGCAGTGCCACACGCCACCGGGACGGGGGTTACGAGCAGTACTTC
TRBJ2-1 - TRBV9 TRBD2 CASSPRIAGDNEQFF TGTGCCAGCAGCCCCCGAATAGCGGGAGACAATGAGCAGTTCTTC
TRBJ1-1 medium-sized TRBV5-1 - CASTLGAPNTEAFF TGCGCCAGCACTTTGGGGGCGCCGAACACTGAAGCTTTCTTT
TRBJ2-1 medium-sized TRBV19 - CASRSPGGEQFF TGTGCCAGTAGAAGCCCTGGTGGTGAGCAGTTCTTC
TRBJ2-7 few TRBV11-2 TRBD1 CASSLDPGQGVEQYF TGTGCCAGCAGCTTAGATCCGGGACAGGGGGTCGAGCAGTACTTC
TRBJ2-1 medium-sized TRBV9 TRBD2 CASSVELAGLGEQFF TGTGCCAGCAGCGTTGAGCTAGCGGGATTGGGTGAGCAGTTCTTC
TRBJ1-5 many TRBV30 - CAWSGHSNQPQHF TGTGCCTGGTCGGGGCATAGCAATCAGCCCCAGCATTTT
TRBJ2-3 medium-sized TRBV29-1 - CSGSRGRLTDTQYF TGCAGCGGAAGTCGGGGCAGGTTAACAGATACGCAGTATTTT
TRBJ2-1 few TRBV6-1 TRBD2 CASRHGTSGSSYNEQFF TGTGCCAGCAGACACGGGACTAGCGGGAGCTCCTACAATGAGCAGTTCTTC
TRBJ2-1 - TRBV5-1 - CASSPQSFDLNEQFF TGCGCCAGCAGTCCGCAGTCCTTTGATCTTAATGAGCAGTTCTTC
TRBJ2-7 few TRBV30 TRBD1 CAWTRMGQGAYEQYF TGTGCCTGGACGAGGATGGGACAGGGGGCCTACGAGCAGTACTTC
TRBJ1-1 many TRBV20-1 - CSARPGGGTTEAFF TGCAGTGCTAGACCTGGGGGCGGTACCACTGAAGCTTTCTTT
TRBJ2-7 many TRBV12-3/TRBV12-4 - CASSRQTGYEQYF TGTGCCAGCAGCCGGCAGACAGGCTACGAGCAGTACTTC
TRBJ2-1 few TRBV7-9 - CASSLSTAYNEQFF TGTGCCAGCAGCTTAAGTACAGCCTACAATGAGCAGTTCTTC
TRBJ2-6 - TRBV5-1 TRBD1 CASSRTGLTF TGCGCCAGCAGCCGGACAGGGCTGACTTTC
TRBJ2-7 - TRBV4-2 - CASSHDNGVGEQYF TGTGCCAGCAGCCACGATAACGGGGTAGGGGAGCAGTACTTC
TRBJ2-3 - TRBV19 TRBD2 CASKLAGFAADTQYF TGTGCCAGTAAACTAGCGGGATTCGCGGCAGATACGCAGTATTTT
TRBJ1-3 few TRBV6-5 TRBD1 CAVKQGLAGNTIYF TGTGCCGTGAAACAGGGGTTGGCTGGAAACACCATATATTTT
TRBJ1-1 - TRBV20-1 - CSASARRTVNTEAFF TGCAGTGCTAGCGCTCGAAGGACGGTGAACACTGAAGCTTTCTTT
TRBJ1-4 medium-sized TRBV5-1 - CASSLAGNSFF TGCGCCAGCAGCTTGGCGGGCAATTCGTTTTTT
TRBJ1-1 many TRBV7-9 - CASSFARVGTEAFF TGTGCCAGCAGCTTCGCCAGGGTGGGCACTGAAGCTTTCTTT
TRBJ2-7 many TRBV5-1 TRBD2 CASSIGTSAYEQYF TGCGCCAGCAGCATCGGGACTAGCGCCTACGAGCAGTACTTC
TRBJ1-4 many TRBV25-1 - CASSDPDEKLFF TGTGCCAGCAGTGATCCTGATGAAAAACTGTTTTTT
TRBJ2-4 medium-sized TRBV20-1 - CSARARFGWVATKNIQYF TGCAGTGCTAGAGCTCGTTTTGGGTGGGTGGCGACCAAAAACATTCAGTACTTC
TRBJ1-6 medium-sized TRBV14 - CASSLNQGSSPLHF TGTGCCAGCAGCCTGAACCAGGGAAGTTCACCCCTCCACTTT
TRBJ2-1 - TRBV15 - CATSSGEELFEQFF TGTGCCACCAGCAGCGGCGAGGAGCTATTCGAGCAGTTCTTC